These 32 T cell receptor beta chains originate from one sample sequenced in a study of cytomegalovirus exposure and HLA in healthy donors. Vbeta (60) and Jbeta (13) primers were used in the PCR. Repertoires were generated with immunoSEQ multiplex PCR, while TCRdb's copy carries only in-frame clones and drops some. The data contain about 160,000 clones, 65% to 70% of them singletons. Sequencing was done on a sample of PBMCs. These receptors were collected from a woman in her late teens or twenties in good health and CMV-seropositive.

The genes are TRBV6-1 and TRBJ2-7; tentatively, D is TRBD2 (5 bases). Trimming took off 8 bases at V and 7 bases at J, with 18 bases between the two ends. This CDR3 has 13 residues. Germline CDR1 is MNHNS and CDR2 is SASEGT. The CDR3 DNA is TGTGCCAGCCTAGCCCACGGCAGTCGGGAGCAGTACTTC. As protein: CASLAHGSREQYF.

This clone showed up just a few times. V usage is TRBV6-5 and J usage is TRBJ1-1; 10 bases map to TRBD1. The CDR3 has 14 amino acids. V was pared by 6 bases and J by 5 bases, with 6 bases of the junction left unmatched. Looked up from germline, CDR1 is MNHEY and CDR2 is SVGAGI. The CDR3 sequence is CASSPDRGQTEAFF. As DNA, the CDR3 is TGTGCCAGCAGCCCCGACAGGGGGCAGACTGAAGCTTTCTTT.

This chain uses TRBV13 with TRBJ2-1; 7 bases align to TRBD2. Germline values: CDR1 PRHDT, CDR2 FYEKMQ (reference sequence). V shed 5 bases and J 1 base; nucleotides not matched to a gene: 5. The CDR3 runs 15 residues. CDR3 in DNA: TGTGCCAGCAGCGTCAGCGGGAAGTCCTACAATGAGCAGTTCTTC. Its protein product is CASSVSGKSYNEQFF. Full variable domain (rest looked up from reference TRBV13 and TRBJ2-1): AAGVIQSPRHLIKEKRETATLKCYPIPRHDTVYWYQQGPGQDPQFLISFYEKMQSDKGSIPDRFSAQQFSDYHSELNMSSLELGDSALYFCASSVSGKSYNEQFFGPGTRLTVL.

This clone has a handful of counts. The genes are TRBV19 and TRBJ1-5; a weak D match, TRBD1 (5 bases). Trimming cost V 3 bases and J 0 bases, with 15 bases left between them. This CDR3 region has 17 residues. The germline CDR1 and CDR2 sequences are LNHDA and SQIVND (reference sequence). The CDR3 bases are TGTGCCAGTAGTATCAGGGCACAGAAGGATAGCAATCAGCCCCAGCATTTT. Its translation: CASSIRAQKDSNQPQHF.

This chain connects TRBV28 to TRBJ1-2; a weak D match, TRBD1 (6 bases). CDR1 is MDHEN and CDR2 is SYDVKM in the germline V gene. This CDR3 contains 14 residues. The ends were cut back, 8 bases at V and 5 bases at J, with 18 bases in the middle. The CDR3 sequence is CASVLGGLGYGYTF. In DNA, the CDR3 is TGTGCCAGCGTCCTGGGGGGGCTGGGGTATGGCTACACCTTC.

V gene TRBV14 combines with J gene TRBJ1-2; 9 nucleotides agree with TRBD1. The CDR3 runs to 16 residues. Germline V gene data show CDR1 as SGHDN and CDR2 as FVKESK. With 1 base clipped from V and 2 bases from J, the junction kept 5 bases outside the gene matches. The CDR3 DNA follows: TGTGCCAGCAGCCAAGGAACCGGGACAGGGAACTATGGCTACACCTTC. This sequence encodes CASSQGTGTGNYGYTF.

The chain recombines TRBV9 with TRBJ1-1; 8 bases are a match to TRBD1. The CDR3 spans 14 residues. Trimming at V came to 2 bases and at J to 4 bases, leaving 4 bases not matched to a gene. Germline lookup yields CDR1 SGDLS and CDR2 YYNGEE. DNA for the CDR3: TGTGCCAGCAGCGTGACAGGGGTAGGCACTGAAGCTTTCTTT. Protein product: CASSVTGVGTEAFF. Together with reference TRBV9 and TRBJ1-1, the CDR3 gives the full variable domain: DSGVTQTPKHLITATGQRVTLRCSPRSGDLSVYWYQQSLDQGLQFLIQYYNGEERAKGNILERFSAQQFPDLHSELNLSSLELGDSALYFCASSVTGVGTEAFFGQGTRLTVV.

The rearrangement joins TRBV6-5 to TRBJ2-5, with TRBD2 as a possible D gene (6 bases). In germline, CDR1 is MNHEY, CDR2 SVGAGI. CDR3 length: 14 amino acids. Deletions cut 0 bases from V and 5 bases from J, with 10 bases between. CDR3 DNA: TGTGCCAGCAGTTACTCGGAGGGGAGTGAGACCCAGTACTTC. Translated: CASSYSEGSETQYF.

J is TRBJ2-5 and V is TRBV5-4, with 15 nucleotides matching TRBD2. The CDR3 consists of 16 residues. CDR1 and CDR2 (germline): SGHNT, YYREEE (reference sequence). V shed 4 bases, J shed 5 bases, and the junction held 6 bases outside the gene matches. CDR3 protein: CASSPGLAGGGETQYF. The CDR3 DNA reads TGTGCCAGCAGCCCGGGACTAGCGGGAGGCGGGGAGACCCAGTACTTC.

This chain uses TRBV27 with TRBJ2-7; TRBD1 aligns across 9 bases. V shed 6 bases, J shed 2 bases, and the junction held 5 bases outside the gene matches. CDR3 length: 14 amino acids. Germline V gene data show CDR1 as MNHEY and CDR2 as SMNVEV (reference sequence). CDR3 sequence reads: CASSPDRGPYEQYF. Written as DNA, the CDR3 is TGTGCCAGCAGCCCGGACAGGGGCCCCTACGAGCAGTACTTC.

Only a few counts were recorded for this clone. The sample carries other DNA sequences with the same CDR3. The gene calls are TRBV4-2 and TRBJ1-2; D possibly corresponds to TRBD1 (5 bases). Trimming pared 1 base from V and 4 bases from J, leaving 13 bases between. CDR3 length: 15 amino acids. Germline V gives CDR1 LGHNA, CDR2 YNFKEQ. In DNA form, the CDR3 reads TGTGCCAGCAGCCAAGTCCGGGACGGGAGCTATGGCTACACCTTC. Encoded protein: CASSQVRDGSYGYTF.

The chain has TRBV5-1 and TRBJ1-4; possible D gene TRBD1, 5 bases. Per the germline V gene, CDR1 is SGHRS and CDR2 is YFSETQ. This CDR3 contains 16 residues. Trimming removed 0 bases from V and 7 bases from J, with 16 bases in between. CDR3 protein: CASSLGYQGTREKLFF. DNA for the CDR3: TGCGCCAGCAGCTTGGGATATCAGGGTACGCGTGAAAAACTGTTTTTT.

The chain joins TRBV30 to TRBJ2-7; maybe TRBD1 (5 bases). V lost 5 bases, J lost 2 bases, and 10 bases lay in between. The CDR3 runs to 12 residues. Germline assignment: CDR1 GTSNPN and CDR2 SVGIG (reference sequence). The CDR3 DNA reads as TGTGCCTGGTGCAGGGATACCTACGAGCAGTACTTC. It yields the protein CAWCRDTYEQYF.

The chain combines TRBV5-8 with TRBJ1-5, with 9 nucleotides matching TRBD1. Germline CDR1 is SGHTS and CDR2 is YDEGEE. This CDR3 contains 15 residues. V lost 10 bases, J lost 5 bases, and 13 bases stayed unmatched. In DNA form, the CDR3 reads TGTGCCTCCCAGCCCGGGACAGGGTACCATCAGCCCCAGCATTTT. Protein sequence: CASQPGTGYHQPQHF.

This chain joins TRBV18 and TRBJ2-7; TRBD1 matches at 10 bases. The V gene's germline CDR1 is KGHSH and CDR2 LQKENI. Trimming cost V 2 bases and J 0 bases; bases outside gene matches: 10. CDR3 length equals 18 residues. This chain's CDR3 is CASSPFPTGTGDSYEQYF. The DNA of the CDR3 is TGTGCCAGCTCACCATTTCCCACCGGGACAGGGGACTCCTACGAGCAGTACTTC.

V and J are TRBV6-5 and TRBJ1-2; 9 nucleotides align to TRBD1. The CDR3 consists of 13 residues. The trim removed 4 bases at V and 7 bases at J, leaving 4 bases unmatched. Looked up from germline, CDR1 is MNHEY and CDR2 is SVGAGI. CDR3 protein: CASSLQGALGYTF. CDR3 nucleotides: TGTGCCAGCAGTTTACAGGGGGCGCTTGGCTACACCTTC.

CDR3 sequence reads: CASSYLGGVVNTEAFF. The CDR3 DNA reads TGTGCCAGCAGTTACCTTGGGGGGGTTGTGAACACTGAAGCTTTCTTT. The chain combines TRBV6-5 with TRBJ1-1; a weak D match, TRBD1 (5 bases). Trimming pared 2 bases from V and 0 bases from J, leaving 13 bases between. This CDR3 is 16 amino acids long. Germline V gene sequence: CDR1 MNHEY, CDR2 SVGAGI.

The chain links TRBV7-9 to TRBJ1-2, with unresolved D. Germline CDR1 SEHNR, CDR2 FQNEAQ (reference sequence). The CDR3 runs 14 residues. Trimming shortened V by 3 bases and J by 0 bases, and 8 bases separated the two germline ends. This CDR3 reads CASSLWLPNYGYTF. The DNA of the CDR3 is TGTGCCAGCAGCTTGTGGCTGCCTAACTATGGCTACACCTTC.

This chain uses TRBV28 with TRBJ2-1; D is possibly TRBD2 (6 bases). Trimming took off 8 bases at V and 10 bases at J, with 15 bases between the two ends. The germline V gene encodes CDR1 MDHEN and CDR2 SYDVKM. The CDR3 spans 12 residues. The CDR3 loop reads CASGERESEQFF. The CDR3 DNA sequence: TGTGCCAGCGGGGAACGGGAGAGCGAGCAGTTCTTC.

The V gene is TRBV25-1, the J gene TRBJ2-7; TRBD2 aligns across 15 bases. The germline V gene encodes CDR1 MGHDK and CDR2 SYGVNS. This CDR3 is 17 amino acids long. The ends lost 3 bases at V and 4 bases at J; junction bases unmatched: 7. CDR3 amino acids: CASSDPGTSGRPYEQYF. The CDR3 region has the DNA TGTGCCAGCAGTGACCCCGGGACTAGCGGGAGGCCTTACGAGCAGTACTTC.

The chain carries TRBV4-3 and TRBJ1-4; tentatively, D is TRBD1 (6 bases). Germline CDR1 reads LGHNA; CDR2 reads YSLEER. The germline V and J ends were trimmed by 1 base and 8 bases, with 14 bases remaining between them. CDR3 length equals 15 residues. CDR3 residues: CASSQVAGRGEKLFF. CDR3 nucleotide sequence: TGCGCCAGCAGCCAAGTAGCGGGGAGGGGGGAAAAACTGTTTTTT.

The chain combines TRBV6-1 with TRBJ1-2; TRBD1 agrees at 7 bases. Germline lookup yields CDR1 MNHNS and CDR2 SASEGT. This CDR3 has 13 amino acids. J lost 4 bases, V lost 6 bases, and 5 bases had no gene match. The chain's CDR3 is CASRRQGGYGYTF. The CDR3 coding sequence is TGTGCCAGCAGGCGACAGGGAGGCTATGGCTACACCTTC.

The gene calls are TRBV7-3 and TRBJ2-3; D is perhaps TRBD2 (6 bases). Germline V gives CDR1 SGHTA, CDR2 FQGTGA. There are 16 residues in the CDR3. With 2 bases removed from V and 1 base from J, the gap between germline ends came to 13 bases. CDR3 DNA sequence: TGTGCCAGCAGCTTACTCGGCGGGGTGCGCACAGATACGCAGTATTTT. Protein: CASSLLGGVRTDTQYF.

The chain links TRBV6-6 to TRBJ2-7; TRBD2 agrees at 9 bases. The CDR3 is 16 amino acids. Germline lookup yields CDR1 MNHNY and CDR2 SVGAGI (reference sequence). With V trimmed by 6 bases and J by 1 base, 10 bases remained unmatched. CDR3 residues: CASSKLGTSISYEQYF. The CDR3, as DNA: TGTGCCAGCAGCAAGCTTGGGACTAGCATATCCTACGAGCAGTACTTC.

CDR3: CASSLPSGRGNTGELFF. The CDR3, as DNA: TGTGCCAGCAGTTTGCCGTCGGGGAGAGGGAACACCGGGGAGCTGTTTTTT. The chain has TRBV27 and TRBJ2-2; possibly TRBD2 for D (5 bases). The length of the CDR3 is 17 residues. Germline V gene data show CDR1 as MNHEY and CDR2 as SMNVEV (reference sequence). V lost 3 bases to trimming and J lost 1 base, with 15 bases between them.

As DNA, the CDR3 is TGTGCCATCAGTTTGGGACTAGCGGGGGCCCACGACAATGAGCAGTTCTTC. This translates into CAISLGLAGAHDNEQFF. The chain employs TRBV10-3 and TRBJ2-1, with 14 bases identical to TRBD2. This CDR3 is 17 amino acids long. V shed 5 bases, J shed 5 bases, and the junction held 8 bases outside the gene matches. Germline values: CDR1 ENHRY, CDR2 SYGVKD.

In its sample, this clone was seen a few times. V gene TRBV10-3 combines with J gene TRBJ2-1; 14 bases fit TRBD2. The CDR3 is made up of 18 amino acids. With 10 bases clipped from V and 1 base from J, the junction kept 12 bases outside the gene matches. CDR1 and CDR2 (germline): ENHRY, SYGVKD. The CDR3 reads CATLSGTSGSKSYNEQFF. The DNA for the CDR3 is TGTGCCACACTGTCCGGGACTAGCGGGAGTAAGTCCTACAATGAGCAGTTCTTC.

The chain joins TRBV28 to TRBJ2-2; D remains ambiguous. Germline lookup yields CDR1 MDHEN and CDR2 SYDVKM. The CDR3 has 12 amino acids. V dropped 3 bases and J dropped 5 bases, with 4 bases sitting between them. The DNA for the CDR3 is TGTGCCAGCAGTTTGTATACCGGGGAGCTGTTTTTT. This codes for CASSLYTGELFF.

The V gene is TRBV7-9, the J gene TRBJ2-7, with D hard to call. Per the germline V gene, CDR1 is SEHNR and CDR2 is FQNEAQ (reference sequence). The CDR3 contains 15 residues. V was trimmed by 1 base and J by 7 bases, leaving 17 bases between them. The CDR3 sequence is CASSLGSARLGEQYF. The CDR3, as DNA: TGTGCCAGCAGCTTAGGTTCCGCCAGACTTGGAGAGCAGTACTTC.

This clone has more than one count but fewer than ten. The chain employs TRBV7-9 and TRBJ1-6; TRBD1 agrees at 7 bases. The CDR3 sequence is 15 residues long. Germline-derived CDR1 and CDR2 are SEHNR and FQNEAQ (reference sequence). V dropped 6 bases and J dropped 3; count of bases not matched to a gene: 5. The CDR3: CASRGTDDYNSPLHF. CDR3 nucleotide sequence: TGTGCCAGCAGGGGGACAGATGACTATAATTCACCCCTCCACTTT.

Turning to this clone: Other nucleotide sequences in the sample specify the same CDR3. CDR3 protein: CASSLAGVNTGELFF. As DNA, the CDR3 is TGCGCCAGCAGCTTGGCAGGGGTGAACACCGGGGAGCTGTTTTTT. This chain links TRBV5-1 with TRBJ2-2, with D tentatively TRBD1 (6 bases). This CDR3 region has 15 residues. V lost 0 bases and J lost 1, with 7 bases in between. Germline CDR1 reads SGHRS; CDR2 reads YFSETQ.

This clone was counted a few times. Within the sample, other DNA sequences also encode this same CDR3. The V gene is TRBV7-9, the J gene TRBJ1-1, with a weak D call TRBD1 (5 bases). The CDR3 length is 12 residues. From germline, CDR1 is SEHNR and CDR2 FQNEAQ (reference sequence). V shed 6 bases and J shed 4 bases, with 9 bases lying between them. Here the CDR3 DNA reads TGTGCCAGCAGTACAGGTGGCACTGAAGCTTTCTTT. Translating gives CASSTGGTEAFF. Full variable domain (missing parts from reference TRBV7-9 and TRBJ1-1): DTGVSQNPRHKITKRGQNVTFRCDPISEHNRLYWYRQTLGQGPEFLTYFQNEAQLEKSRLLSDRFSAERPKGSFSTLEIQRTEQGDSAMYLCASSTGGTEAFFGQGTRLTVV.